Listed below are T cell receptor beta chains from one sample, sequenced in a study of blood T cell repertoires in COVID-19. The method was immunoSEQ multiplex PCR; TCRdb's version includes in-frame clones alone and lacks a portion of them. The sample lists about 300,000 clones, about 85% occurring once. Sequenced material: peripheral blood. The source is a man between 18 and 29 years old with active or convalescent COVID-19. CDR3s include the opening cysteine and the closing phenylalanine or tryptophan. A D gene is named only where the DNA matches it firmly. Rows may omit the clone size; those that give it use once, few, many or a size class.

J	V	D	size	DNA	CDR3
TRBJ1-4	TRBV7-2	NA	NA	TGTGCCAGCAGCCCAGCGGGGGGCTATAGTGAAAAACTGTTTTTT	CASSPAGGYSEKLFF
TRBJ1-2	TRBV27	TRBD1	NA	TGTGCCAGCAGTACTGGACAGGGGGCGAGTGGAGACTATGGCTACACCTTC	CASSTGQGASGDYGYTF
TRBJ1-1	TRBV7-2	NA	NA	TGTGCCAGCAGCAACTTCTACACTGAAGCTTTCTTT	CASSNFYTEAFF
TRBJ2-7	TRBV7-9	TRBD2	NA	TGTGCCAGCAGCCTGGCGGGACTAGCTTTCGACGAGCAGTACTTC	CASSLAGLAFDEQYF
TRBJ1-1	TRBV29-1	NA	NA	TGCAGCGTTGCAAGCTCAAGTTTTATGAACACTGAAGCTTTCTTT	CSVASSSFMNTEAFF
TRBJ2-1	TRBV11-3	TRBD2	NA	TGTGCCAGCAGCTTAGCGGCTAGCGGGGGAGGCAATGAGCAGTTCTTC	CASSLAASGGGNEQFF
TRBJ2-1	TRBV11-2	NA	NA	TGTGCCAGCAGCTCCAAGATCGGTATTTCGGATGAGCAGTTCTTC	CASSSKIGISDEQFF
TRBJ2-1	TRBV11-2	NA	NA	TGTGCCAGCACCTCACTAGCCGTCTCCTACAATGAGCAGTTCTTC	CASTSLAVSYNEQFF
TRBJ2-1	TRBV27	NA	NA	TGTGCCAGCAGTTTCTCGGGTCTTTCCAATGAGCAGTTCTTC	CASSFSGLSNEQFF
TRBJ2-4	TRBV2	TRBD2	NA	TGTGCCAGCAGTGCCATACCGGGACTAGCGGGAATAGCCAAAAACATTCAGTACTTC	CASSAIPGLAGIAKNIQYF
TRBJ2-7	TRBV29-1	NA	NA	TGCAGCGTTGGTCTTTACGGGGAGGTCGGGTACGAGCAGTACTTC	CSVGLYGEVGYEQYF
TRBJ1-2	TRBV6-5	TRBD1	NA	TGTGCCAGCAGTTACCGCGGACAGGGGAACTATGGCTACACCTTC	CASSYRGQGNYGYTF
TRBJ1-5	TRBV12-3/TRBV12-4	TRBD1	few	TGTGCCAGCAGGGGACAGGGGAATCAGCCCCAGCATTTT	CASRGQGNQPQHF
TRBJ1-1	TRBV9	TRBD1	NA	TGTGCCAGCAGCGCACTCCCGGGACAGGGGAACACTGAAGCTTTCTTT	CASSALPGQGNTEAFF
TRBJ2-1	TRBV9	NA	NA	TGTGCCAGCAGCGGGGTAAGCGACAATGAGCAGTTCTTC	CASSGVSDNEQFF
TRBJ1-2	TRBV7-2	NA	NA	TGTGCCAGCAGCTTATCGAATTTGGGCTTCTATGGCTACACCTTC	CASSLSNLGFYGYTF
TRBJ2-1	TRBV18	NA	NA	TGTGCCAGCTCACCGGCCGGAGGCTCCTACAATGAGCAGTTCTTC	CASSPAGGSYNEQFF
TRBJ1-6	TRBV27	TRBD1	NA	TGTGCCAGCAGGTTAAACCCCGCCGGGACAGGGGGGTTTAATTCACCCCTCCACTTT	CASRLNPAGTGGFNSPLHF
TRBJ2-1	TRBV7-8	NA	NA	TGTGCCAGCAGCTTAGCGGGAGGGCAGTTCTTC	CASSLAGGQFF
TRBJ2-5	TRBV27	NA	NA	TGTGCCAGCAGCCAGTGGGCCCCGACGGTGGAAATTAAGGAGACCCAGTACTTC	CASSQWAPTVEIKETQYF
TRBJ1-6	TRBV25-1	NA	NA	TGTGCCAGCAGTACAGGGTACTATAATTCACCCCTCCACTTT	CASSTGYYNSPLHF
TRBJ1-6	TRBV6-1	NA	once	TGTGCCAGCAGTGAAGAGGGAGGAGGGCATTCACCCCTCCACTTT	CASSEEGGGHSPLHF
TRBJ1-4	TRBV28	NA	few	TGTGCCAGCAGTTGGGTAGGGAGGGGGAATGAAAAACTGTTTTTT	CASSWVGRGNEKLFF
TRBJ2-3	TRBV11-1	TRBD2	once	TGTGCCAGCACCCCTGGAGCGGGAGCCGAAGATACGCAGTATTTT	CASTPGAGAEDTQYF